This TCR beta chain was retrieved from a study of T cells in Graves' hyperthyroidism and ophthalmopathy. Study-wide results and caveats: Classification by a 13 V-J model distinguished ophthalmopathy from stable hyperthyroidism. Most clonotypes that expanded in the thyroid above 0.001 also showed up in blood.

What was amplified from RNA transcripts were TCR beta CDR3 regions. The primer set for the first-round RT-PCR of the TCR CDR3 was HTBI. TCRdb re-derived calls from the multiplex PCR reads in MiXCR, one entry per CDR3 protein. In the table there are 300,000 to 400,000 distinct CDR3 sequences, roughly 20% of which are singletons. As for this clonotype: Its antigen is currently unknown.

This receptor was taken from a man younger than 35 with Graves' ophthalmopathy. The sequenced sample consisted of blood.

The CDR3 loop reads CASSRWGQYTDTQYF. The CDR3 coding sequence is TGTGCCAGCAGCCGGTGGGGACAGTACACAGATACGCAGTATTTT. The chain couples TRBV6-2 or TRBV6-3 to TRBJ2-3, with 7 bases matching TRBD1. Germline values: CDR1 MNHEY, CDR2 SVGEGT. This CDR3 has 15 amino acids. V lost 6 bases to trimming and J lost 2 bases; unmatched junction nucleotides: 8.